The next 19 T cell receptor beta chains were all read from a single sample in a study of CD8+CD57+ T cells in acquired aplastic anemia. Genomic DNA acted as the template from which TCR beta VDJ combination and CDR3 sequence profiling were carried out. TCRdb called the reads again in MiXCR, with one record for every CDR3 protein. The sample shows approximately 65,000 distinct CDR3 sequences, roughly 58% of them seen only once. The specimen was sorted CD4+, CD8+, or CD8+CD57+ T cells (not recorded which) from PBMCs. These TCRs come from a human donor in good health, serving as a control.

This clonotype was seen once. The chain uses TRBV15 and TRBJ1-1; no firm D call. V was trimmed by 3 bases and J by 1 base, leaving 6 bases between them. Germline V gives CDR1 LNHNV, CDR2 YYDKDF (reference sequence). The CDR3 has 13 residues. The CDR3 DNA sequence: TGTGCCACCAGCAGGAGGTCGAACACTGAAGCTTTCTTT. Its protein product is CATSRRSNTEAFF.

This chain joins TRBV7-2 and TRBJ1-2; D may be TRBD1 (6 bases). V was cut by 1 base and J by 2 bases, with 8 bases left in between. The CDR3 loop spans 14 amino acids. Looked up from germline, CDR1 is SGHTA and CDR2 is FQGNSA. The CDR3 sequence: CASSLDRDNYGYTF. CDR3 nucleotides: TGTGCCAGCAGCTTAGACAGGGACAACTATGGCTACACCTTC.

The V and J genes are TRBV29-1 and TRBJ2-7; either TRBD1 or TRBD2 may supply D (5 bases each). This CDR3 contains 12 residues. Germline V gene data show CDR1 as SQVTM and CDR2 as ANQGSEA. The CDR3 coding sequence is TGCAGAGTAGAGAGGGACGGCTACGAGCAGTACTTC. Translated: CRVERDGYEQYF.

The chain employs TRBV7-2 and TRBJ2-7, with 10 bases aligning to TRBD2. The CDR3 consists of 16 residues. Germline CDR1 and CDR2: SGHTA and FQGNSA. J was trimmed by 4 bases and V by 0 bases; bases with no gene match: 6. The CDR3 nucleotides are TGTGCCAGCAGCTTAGCTAGCGGGGGGCTCAAGTACGAGCAGTACTTC. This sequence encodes CASSLASGGLKYEQYF.

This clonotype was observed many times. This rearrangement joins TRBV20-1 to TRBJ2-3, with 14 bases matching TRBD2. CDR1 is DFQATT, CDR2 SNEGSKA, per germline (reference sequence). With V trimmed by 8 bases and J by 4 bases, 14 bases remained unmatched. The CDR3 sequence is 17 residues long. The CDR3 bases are TGCAGTAGATACGGGACTAGCGGGAGTTTAGCTTCAGATACGCAGTATTTT. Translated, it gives CSRYGTSGSLASDTQYF.

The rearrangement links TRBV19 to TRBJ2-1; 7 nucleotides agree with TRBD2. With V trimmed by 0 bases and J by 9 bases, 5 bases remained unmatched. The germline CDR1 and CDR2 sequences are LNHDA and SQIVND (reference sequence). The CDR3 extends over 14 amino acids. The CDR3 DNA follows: TGTGCCAGTAGTATAGATCTAGCGGACCGTGAGCAGTTCTTC. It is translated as CASSIDLADREQFF. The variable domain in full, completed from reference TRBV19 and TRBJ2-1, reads DGGITQSPKYLFRKEGQNVTLSCEQNLNHDAMYWYRQDPGQGLRLIYYSQIVNDFQKGDIAEGYSVSREKKESFPLTVTSAQKNPTAFYLCASSIDLADREQFFGPGTRLTVL.

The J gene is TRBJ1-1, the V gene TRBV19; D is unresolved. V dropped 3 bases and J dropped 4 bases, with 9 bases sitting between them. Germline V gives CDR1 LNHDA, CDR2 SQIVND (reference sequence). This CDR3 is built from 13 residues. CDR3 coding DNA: TGTGCCAGTAGTATCGACCGGGGCACTGAAGCTTTCTTT. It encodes CASSIDRGTEAFF.

Written as DNA, the CDR3 is TGCGCCAGCAGTGAGATAGGACAAGCCTACGAGCAGTACTTC. It codes for CASSEIGQAYEQYF. The chain uses TRBV10-2 and TRBJ2-7, with a possible D match to TRBD1 (5 bases). CDR1 is WSHSY and CDR2 is SAAADI in the germline V gene. V gave up 2 bases and J gave up 2 bases, with 10 bases separating them. This CDR3 is 14 amino acids long.

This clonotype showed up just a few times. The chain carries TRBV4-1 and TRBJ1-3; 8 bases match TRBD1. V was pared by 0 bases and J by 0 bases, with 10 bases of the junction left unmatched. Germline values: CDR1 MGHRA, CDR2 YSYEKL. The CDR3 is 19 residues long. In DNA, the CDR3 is TGCGCCAGCAGCCAAGATAAGATGGGGACAGGAAGCTCTGGAAACACCATATATTTT. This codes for CASSQDKMGTGSSGNTIYF.

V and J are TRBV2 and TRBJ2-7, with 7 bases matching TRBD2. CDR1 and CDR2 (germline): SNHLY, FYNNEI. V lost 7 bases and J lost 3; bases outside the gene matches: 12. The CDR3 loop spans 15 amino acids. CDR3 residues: CASKEVVTGGYEQYF. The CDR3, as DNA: TGTGCCAGCAAGGAGGTGGTGACGGGGGGCTACGAGCAGTACTTC.

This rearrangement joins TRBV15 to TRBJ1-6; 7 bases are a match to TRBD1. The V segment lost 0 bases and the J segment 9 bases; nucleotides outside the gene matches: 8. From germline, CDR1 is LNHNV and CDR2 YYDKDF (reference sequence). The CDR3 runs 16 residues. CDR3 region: CATSRDEGASGSPLHF. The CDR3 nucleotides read TGTGCCACCAGCAGAGATGAGGGGGCTAGCGGTTCACCCCTCCACTTT.

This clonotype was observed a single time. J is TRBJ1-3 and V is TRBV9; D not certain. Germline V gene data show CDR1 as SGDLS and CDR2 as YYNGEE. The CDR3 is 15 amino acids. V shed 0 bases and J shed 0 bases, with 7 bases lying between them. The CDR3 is CASSVEGASGNTIYF. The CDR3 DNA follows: TGTGCCAGCAGCGTAGAGGGAGCCTCTGGAAACACCATATATTTT.

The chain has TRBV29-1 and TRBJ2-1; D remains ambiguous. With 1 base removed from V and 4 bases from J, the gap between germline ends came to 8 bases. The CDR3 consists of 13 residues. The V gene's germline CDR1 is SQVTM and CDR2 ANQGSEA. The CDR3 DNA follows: TGCAGCGTTGAAGGCCTTCTTTACAATGAGCAGTTCTTC. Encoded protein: CSVEGLLYNEQFF.

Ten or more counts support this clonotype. The CDR3: CASSVTGMRTEAFF. CDR3 in DNA: TGTGCCAGCAGCGTGACAGGGATGAGAACTGAAGCTTTCTTT. This chain uses TRBV7-8 with TRBJ1-1; 7 positions agree with TRBD1. Germline-derived CDR1 and CDR2 are SGHVS and FQNEAQ. The CDR3 sequence is 14 residues long. With V trimmed by 5 bases and J by 5 bases, 8 bases remained unmatched.

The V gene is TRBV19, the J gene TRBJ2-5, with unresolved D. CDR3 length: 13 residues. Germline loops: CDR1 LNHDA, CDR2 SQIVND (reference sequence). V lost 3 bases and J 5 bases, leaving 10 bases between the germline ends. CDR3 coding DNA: TGTGCCAGTAGTATTTCGACTTCGGAGACCCAGTACTTC. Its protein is CASSISTSETQYF.

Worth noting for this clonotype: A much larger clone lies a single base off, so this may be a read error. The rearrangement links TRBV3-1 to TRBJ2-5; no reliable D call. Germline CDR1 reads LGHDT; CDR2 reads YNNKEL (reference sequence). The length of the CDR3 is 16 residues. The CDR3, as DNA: TGTGCCAGCAACCAAGCGAGAGCCCCCGGTAGGGAGACCCAGTACTTC. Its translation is CASNQARAPGRETQYF.

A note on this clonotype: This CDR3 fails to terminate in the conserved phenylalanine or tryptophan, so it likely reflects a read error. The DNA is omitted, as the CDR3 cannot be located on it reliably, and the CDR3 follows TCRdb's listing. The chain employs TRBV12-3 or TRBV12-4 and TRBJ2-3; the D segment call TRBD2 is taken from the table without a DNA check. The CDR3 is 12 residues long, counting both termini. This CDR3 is CASSLLATTQYS.

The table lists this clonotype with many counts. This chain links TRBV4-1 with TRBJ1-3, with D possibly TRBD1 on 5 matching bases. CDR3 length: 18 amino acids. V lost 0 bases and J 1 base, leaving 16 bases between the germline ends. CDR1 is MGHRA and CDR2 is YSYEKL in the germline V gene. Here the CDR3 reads CASSQDSMGRLSGNTIYF. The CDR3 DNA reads TGCGCCAGCAGCCAAGATTCTATGGGACGGCTTTCTGGAAACACCATATATTTT.

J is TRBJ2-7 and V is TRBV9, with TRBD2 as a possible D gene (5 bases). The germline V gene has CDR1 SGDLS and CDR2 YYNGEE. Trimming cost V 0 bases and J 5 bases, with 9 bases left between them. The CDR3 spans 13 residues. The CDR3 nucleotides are TGTGCCAGCAGCGTAGTTGGAGGCAACGAGCAGTACTTC. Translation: CASSVVGGNEQYF.